This is a list of T cell receptor beta chains from one sample in a study of long-term antiretroviral therapy in people with HIV. The repertoire was sequenced with immunoSEQ multiplex PCR; TCRdb's copy has only in-frame clones and lacks some. This table holds over 15,000 clones, roughly 86% found once. This material consisted of unsorted PBMCs, taken 0.5 years after starting antiretroviral therapy. The origin of the receptors is a man aged 35 to 55 with HIV. The CDR3 runs from the conserved cysteine through the conserved F or W. A D gene is named only where the DNA matches it firmly. Where a row states a size, it is once, few, many or the class of an expanded clone; other rows omit it.

-,TRBV7-9,TRBD1,15,TRBJ2-3,CASSLTGGAGDTQYF,TGTGCCAGCAGCCTGACAGGGGGCGCGGGGGATACGCAGTATTTT
-,TRBV2,-,13,TRBJ1-1,CASPSPMNTEAFF,TGTGCCAGCCCCAGCCCCATGAACACTGAAGCTTTCTTT
once,TRBV19,-,17,TRBJ2-1,CASSMWGLTGVDNEQFF,TGTGCCAGTAGTATGTGGGGTTTGACAGGAGTTGACAATGAGCAGTTCTTC
-,TRBV5-1,-,15,TRBJ2-7,CASGTGTGALYEQYF,TGCGCCAGCGGAACCGGGACGGGGGCACTTTACGAGCAGTACTTC
-,TRBV14,-,16,TRBJ1-4,CASSQEGGSTNEKLFF,TGTGCCAGCAGCCAAGAAGGGGGTTCGACTAATGAAAAACTGTTTTTT
few,TRBV7-9,-,12,TRBJ2-2,CASSLVPGELFF,TGTGCCAGCAGCTTAGTTCCCGGGGAGCTGTTTTTT
few,TRBV18,-,13,TRBJ2-6,CASSGSGANVLTF,TGTGCCAGCTCAGGATCCGGGGCCAACGTCCTGACTTTC
-,TRBV4-1,-,13,TRBJ2-7,CASSPGTSHSLYF,TGCGCCAGCAGCCCCGGGACAAGCCATTCGCTGTACTTC
-,TRBV19,-,13,TRBJ1-1,CASSIGGNTEAFF,TGTGCCAGTAGTATAGGGGGAAACACTGAAGCTTTCTTT
-,TRBV4-3,TRBD1,15,TRBJ1-1,CASSQYGQANTEAFF,TGCGCCAGCAGCCAATACGGACAGGCGAACACTGAAGCTTTCTTT
-,TRBV6-1,TRBD1,17,TRBJ1-3,CASSGGGSLVSGNTIYF,TGTGCCAGCAGTGGAGGGGGCAGCCTAGTCTCTGGAAACACCATATATTTT
once,TRBV14,-,12,TRBJ2-5,CASSEDVETQYF,TGTGCCAGCAGCGAGGACGTGGAGACCCAGTACTTC
-,TRBV29-1,TRBD2,14,TRBJ2-5,CSGGLADPRETQYF,TGCAGCGGGGGACTAGCTGACCCCAGGGAGACCCAGTACTTC
-,TRBV9,-,16,TRBJ1-3,CASSLSGGSPGNTIYF,TGTGCCAGCAGCCTGAGTGGAGGGTCCCCTGGAAACACCATATATTTT
-,TRBV2,-,13,TRBJ2-2,CAQTAVNTGELFF,TGTGCTCAGACGGCGGTGAACACCGGGGAGCTGTTTTTT
-,TRBV6-5,TRBD1,16,TRBJ1-3,CASSYSTGTAGNTIYF,TGTGCCAGCAGTTACAGTACTGGGACAGCGGGAAACACCATATATTTT
-,TRBV2,-,13,TRBJ1-2,CASSEGGLGGYTF,TGTGCCAGCAGTGAAGGGGGGTTAGGCGGCTACACCTTC
few,TRBV18,TRBD2,15,TRBJ2-2,CASSPAGDGTGELFF,TGTGCCAGCTCACCGGCGGGGGATGGCACCGGGGAGCTGTTTTTT
-,TRBV21-1,-,14,TRBJ1-1,CASSYEGGETEAFF,TGTGCCAGCAGCTATGAGGGAGGGGAGACTGAAGCTTTCTTT
-,TRBV28,-,12,TRBJ1-4,CASSNGPGELFF,TGTGCCAGCAGTAATGGCCCGGGGGAACTGTTTTTT
-,TRBV4-1,-,14,TRBJ1-4,CASSQVLGDEKLFF,TGCGCCAGCAGCCAAGTGTTAGGGGACGAAAAACTGTTTTTT